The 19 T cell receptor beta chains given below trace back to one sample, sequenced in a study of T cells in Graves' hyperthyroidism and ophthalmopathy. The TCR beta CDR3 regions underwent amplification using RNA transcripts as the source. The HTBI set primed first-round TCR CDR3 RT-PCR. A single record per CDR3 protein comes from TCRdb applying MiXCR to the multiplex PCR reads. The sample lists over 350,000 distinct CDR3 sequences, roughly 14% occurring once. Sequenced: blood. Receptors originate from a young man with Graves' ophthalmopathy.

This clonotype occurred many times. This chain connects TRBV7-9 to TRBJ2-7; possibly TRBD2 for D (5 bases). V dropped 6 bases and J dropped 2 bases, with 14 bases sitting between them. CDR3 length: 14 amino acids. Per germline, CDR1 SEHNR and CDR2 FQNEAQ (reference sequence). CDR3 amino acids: CASRAGSGPYEQYF. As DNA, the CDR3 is TGTGCCAGCAGGGCGGGCTCCGGCCCCTACGAGCAGTACTTC. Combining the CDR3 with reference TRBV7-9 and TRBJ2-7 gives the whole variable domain DTGVSQNPRHKITKRGQNVTFRCDPISEHNRLYWYRQTLGQGPEFLTYFQNEAQLEKSRLLSDRFSAERPKGSFSTLEIQRTEQGDSAMYLCASRAGSGPYEQYFGPGTRLTVT.

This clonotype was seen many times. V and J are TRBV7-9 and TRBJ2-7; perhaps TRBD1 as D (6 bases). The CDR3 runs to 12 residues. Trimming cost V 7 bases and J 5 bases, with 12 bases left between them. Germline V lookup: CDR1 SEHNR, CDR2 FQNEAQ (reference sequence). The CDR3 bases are TGTGCCAGCAATTTACAGGGAAACGAGCAGTACTTC. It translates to CASNLQGNEQYF.

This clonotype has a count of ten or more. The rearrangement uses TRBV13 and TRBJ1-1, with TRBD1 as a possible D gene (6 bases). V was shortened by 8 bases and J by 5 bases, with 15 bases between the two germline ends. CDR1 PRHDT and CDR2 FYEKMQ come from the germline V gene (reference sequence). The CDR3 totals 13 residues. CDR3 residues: CASDSGGGTEAFF. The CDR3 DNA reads TGTGCCAGCGACTCGGGAGGGGGTACTGAAGCTTTCTTT.

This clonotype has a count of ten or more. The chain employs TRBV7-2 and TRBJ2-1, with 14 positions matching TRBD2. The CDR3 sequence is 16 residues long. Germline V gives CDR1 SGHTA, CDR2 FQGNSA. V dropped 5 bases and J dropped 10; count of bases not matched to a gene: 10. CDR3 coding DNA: TGTGCCAGCAGCGTGCGACTAGCGGGAGGGGTAAGGGAGCAGTTCTTC. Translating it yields CASSVRLAGGVREQFF.

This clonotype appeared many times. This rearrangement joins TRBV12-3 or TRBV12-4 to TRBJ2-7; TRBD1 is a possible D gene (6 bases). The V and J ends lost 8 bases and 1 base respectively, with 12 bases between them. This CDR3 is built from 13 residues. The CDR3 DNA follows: TGTGCCAGCTGCAACAGGGCTTCCTACGAGCAGTACTTC. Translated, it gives CASCNRASYEQYF.

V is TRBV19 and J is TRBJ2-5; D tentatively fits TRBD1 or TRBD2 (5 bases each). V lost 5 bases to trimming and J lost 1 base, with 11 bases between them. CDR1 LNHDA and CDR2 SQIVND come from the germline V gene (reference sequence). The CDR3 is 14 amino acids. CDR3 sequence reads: CASSHGDLQETQYF. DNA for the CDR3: TGTGCCAGTAGTCATGGGGACCTCCAAGAGACCCAGTACTTC.

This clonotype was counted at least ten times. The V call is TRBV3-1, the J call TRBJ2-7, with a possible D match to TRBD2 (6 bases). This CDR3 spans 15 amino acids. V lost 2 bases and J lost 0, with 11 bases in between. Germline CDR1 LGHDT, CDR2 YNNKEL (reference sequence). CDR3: CASSQRFGGSYEQYF. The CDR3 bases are TGTGCCAGCAGCCAACGCTTCGGGGGCTCCTACGAGCAGTACTTC.

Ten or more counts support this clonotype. The CDR3 DNA reads TGTGCCAGCTCTCCCACTAGCGGGGGCTGGGATGAGCAGTTCTTC. Amino acids: CASSPTSGGWDEQFF. The chain carries TRBV18 and TRBJ2-1; TRBD2 aligns across 11 bases. The CDR3 length is 15 residues. CDR1 is KGHSH, CDR2 LQKENI, per germline. V lost 6 bases, J lost 8 bases, and 9 bases stayed unmatched.

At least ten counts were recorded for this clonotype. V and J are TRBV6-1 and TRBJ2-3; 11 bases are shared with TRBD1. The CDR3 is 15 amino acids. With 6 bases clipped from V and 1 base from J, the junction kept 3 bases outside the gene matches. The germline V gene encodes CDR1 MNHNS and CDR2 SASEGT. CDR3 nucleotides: TGTGCCAGCAGGGACAGGGGGCATGGCACAGATACGCAGTATTTT. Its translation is CASRDRGHGTDTQYF.

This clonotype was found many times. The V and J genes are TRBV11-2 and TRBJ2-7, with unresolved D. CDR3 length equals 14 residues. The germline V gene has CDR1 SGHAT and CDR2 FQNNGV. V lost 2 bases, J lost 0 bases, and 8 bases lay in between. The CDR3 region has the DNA TGTGCCAGCAGCTTATTCTCACCCTCCTACGAGCAGTACTTC. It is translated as CASSLFSPSYEQYF.

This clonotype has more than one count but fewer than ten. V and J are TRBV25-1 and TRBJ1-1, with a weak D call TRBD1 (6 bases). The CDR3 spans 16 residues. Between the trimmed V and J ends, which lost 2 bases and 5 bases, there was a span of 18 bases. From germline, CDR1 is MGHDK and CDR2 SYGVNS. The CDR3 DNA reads TGTGCCAGCAGTGAACGGGAGGACAGCGCGAATACTGAAGCTTTCTTT. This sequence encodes CASSEREDSANTEAFF.

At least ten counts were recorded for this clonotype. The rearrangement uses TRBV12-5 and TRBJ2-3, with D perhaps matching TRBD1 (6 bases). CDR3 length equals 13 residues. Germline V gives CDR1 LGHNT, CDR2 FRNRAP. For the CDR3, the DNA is TGTGCCCTTGGTATGGGGGCAGGGGATACGCAGTATTTT. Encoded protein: CALGMGAGDTQYF.

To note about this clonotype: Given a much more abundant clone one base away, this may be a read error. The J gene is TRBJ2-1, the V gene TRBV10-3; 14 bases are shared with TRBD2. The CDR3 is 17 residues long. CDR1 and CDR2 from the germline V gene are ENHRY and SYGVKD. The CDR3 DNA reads TGTGCCATCAGTAAAGGGACTAGCGGGAGCTCCTACAATGAGCGGTTCTTC. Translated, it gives CAISKGTSGSSYNERFF.

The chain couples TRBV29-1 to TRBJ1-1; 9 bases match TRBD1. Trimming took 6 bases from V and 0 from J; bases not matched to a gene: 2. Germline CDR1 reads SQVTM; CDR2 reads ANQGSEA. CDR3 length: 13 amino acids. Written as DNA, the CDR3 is TGCAGCGTAGGGACAGGGCTGAACACTGAAGCTTTCTTT. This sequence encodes CSVGTGLNTEAFF.

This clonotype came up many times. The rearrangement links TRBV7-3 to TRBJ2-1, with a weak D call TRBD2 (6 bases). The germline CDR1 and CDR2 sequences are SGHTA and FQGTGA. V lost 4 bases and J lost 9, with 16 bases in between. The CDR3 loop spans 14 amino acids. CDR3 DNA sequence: TGTGCCAGCAGCTCATCACTAGCTTCGAGTGAGCAGTTCTTC. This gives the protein CASSSSLASSEQFF.

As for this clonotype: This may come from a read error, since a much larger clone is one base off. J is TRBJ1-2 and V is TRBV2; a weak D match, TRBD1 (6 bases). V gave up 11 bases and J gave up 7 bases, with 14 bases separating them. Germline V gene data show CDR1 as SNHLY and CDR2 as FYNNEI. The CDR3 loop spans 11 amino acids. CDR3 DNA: TGTGCCGGAACCGGACAGTCTGGCTACACCTTC. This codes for CAGTGQSGYTF. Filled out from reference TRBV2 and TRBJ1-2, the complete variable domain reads EPEVTQTPSHQVTQMGQEVILRCVPISNHLYFYWYRQILGQKVEFLVSFYNNEISEKSEIFDDQFSVERPDGSNFTLKIRSTKLEDSAMYFCAGTGQSGYTFGSGTRLTVV.

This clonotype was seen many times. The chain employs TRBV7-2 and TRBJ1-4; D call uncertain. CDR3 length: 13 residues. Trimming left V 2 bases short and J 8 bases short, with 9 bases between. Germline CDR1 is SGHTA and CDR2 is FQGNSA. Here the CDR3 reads CASSLNAGEKLFF. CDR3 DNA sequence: TGTGCCAGCAGCTTAAACGCGGGGGAAAAACTGTTTTTT.

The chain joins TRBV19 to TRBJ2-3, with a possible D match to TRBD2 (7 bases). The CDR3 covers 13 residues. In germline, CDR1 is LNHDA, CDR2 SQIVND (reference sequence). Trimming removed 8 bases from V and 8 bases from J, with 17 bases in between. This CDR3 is CASGGGAPVTQYF. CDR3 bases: TGTGCCAGTGGTGGGGGGGCCCCAGTTACGCAGTATTTT.

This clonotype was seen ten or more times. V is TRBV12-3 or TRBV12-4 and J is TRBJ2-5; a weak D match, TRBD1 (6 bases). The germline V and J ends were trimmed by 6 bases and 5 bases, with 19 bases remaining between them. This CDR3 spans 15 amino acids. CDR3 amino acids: CASRGRGAPSETQYF. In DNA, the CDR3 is TGTGCCAGCAGGGGCAGGGGCGCACCCTCGGAGACCCAGTACTTC.